The 25 T cell receptor beta chains below all came from one sample that was sequenced in a study of T cell responses to AZD1222 COVID-19 vaccine. TCRdb's copy holds only in-frame clones and misses some; the assay was immunoSEQ multiplex PCR. In the table there are some 120,000 clones, approximately 91% of which are singletons. The specimen was peripheral blood, collected 28 days after the second AZD1222 dose. The receptors derive from an adult who received the AZD1222 COVID-19 vaccine.

The V gene is TRBV5-8, the J gene TRBJ1-5, with D perhaps matching TRBD1 (6 bases). The CDR3 runs 16 residues. V was trimmed by 5 bases and J by 9 bases, leaving 24 bases between them. In germline, CDR1 is SGHTS, CDR2 YDEGEE. The CDR3 nucleotides read TGTGCCAGCAGACACAACCCAGGTGATAAACAGGGGCCCCAGCATTTT. Residues: CASRHNPGDKQGPQHF.

This chain connects TRBV9 to TRBJ1-4; D may be TRBD1 (5 bases). The germline V and J ends were trimmed by 0 bases and 8 bases, with 14 bases remaining between them. CDR1 and CDR2 from the germline V gene are SGDLS and YYNGEE. The CDR3 covers 15 residues. The CDR3 spells CASSVAGTRWEKLFF. The CDR3 bases are TGTGCCAGCAGCGTAGCCGGGACGAGGTGGGAAAAACTGTTTTTT.

This rearrangement joins TRBV5-6 to TRBJ2-5, with 7 bases aligning to TRBD1. J gave up 3 bases and V 3 bases, and 8 bases lay outside the gene matches. Germline values: CDR1 SGHDT, CDR2 YYEEEE. The CDR3 totals 15 residues. The CDR3 region is CASSSYGTEEETQYF. As DNA, the CDR3 is TGTGCCAGCAGCTCATACGGGACAGAAGAAGAGACCCAGTACTTC.

V usage is TRBV5-6 and J usage is TRBJ2-4; the match to TRBD2 covers 8 bases. CDR1 is SGHDT and CDR2 is YYEEEE in the germline V gene. The CDR3 runs 16 residues. Trimming at V came to 4 bases and at J to 2 bases, leaving 8 bases not matched to a gene. The CDR3 loop reads CASSPLLAGPKNIQYF. In DNA, the CDR3 is TGTGCCAGCAGCCCCCTGCTAGCGGGTCCCAAAAACATTCAGTACTTC.

This clone was recorded once. This CDR3 reads CASSTTRSNEQYF. CDR3 in DNA: TGTGCCAGCAGTACGACTAGGTCTAACGAGCAGTACTTC. The J gene is TRBJ2-7, the V gene TRBV27; possibly TRBD2 for D (6 bases). V was shortened by 5 bases and J by 5 bases, with 13 bases between the two germline ends. This CDR3 region has 13 residues. Germline assignment: CDR1 MNHEY and CDR2 SMNVEV (reference sequence).

The gene calls are TRBV7-2 and TRBJ2-3, with D perhaps matching TRBD1 or TRBD2 (5 bases each). The germline V gene encodes CDR1 SGHTA and CDR2 FQGNSA. The germline V and J ends were trimmed by 5 bases and 6 bases, with 21 bases remaining between them. This CDR3 is 16 amino acids long. CDR3 sequence reads: CASSPRGGRVTDTQYF. CDR3 nucleotides: TGTGCCAGCAGCCCACGGGGCGGGCGGGTTACGGATACGCAGTATTTT.

The rearrangement joins TRBV10-3 to TRBJ2-5; 13 nucleotides line up with TRBD2. V lost 4 bases, J lost 4 bases, and 6 bases stayed unmatched. Germline V CDR1 and CDR2: ENHRY, SYGVKD. The CDR3 loop spans 16 amino acids. The CDR3 sequence: CAISGTSGRGGETQYF. DNA of the CDR3: TGTGCCATCAGTGGGACTAGCGGGAGAGGGGGAGAGACCCAGTACTTC.

The V call is TRBV4-2, the J call TRBJ2-7, with D perhaps assigned TRBD1 or TRBD2 (7 bases each). Germline CDR1 and CDR2: LGHNA and YNFKEQ. Trimming took off 3 bases at V and 7 bases at J, with 28 bases between the two ends. CDR3 length: 18 residues. CDR3 in DNA: TGTGCCAGCAGCCAGGGAGGGGGCAAAAAGGCCCTTGTTTCGGAGCAGTACTTC. Its translation is CASSQGGGKKALVSEQYF.

This clone was counted many times. This chain joins TRBV6-4 and TRBJ2-1; D remains ambiguous. From germline, CDR1 is MRHNA and CDR2 SNTAGT. The CDR3 is made up of 13 amino acids. The V end was cut by 4 bases, the J end by 7 bases, with 11 bases between. The DNA for the CDR3 is TGTGCCAGCAGTGTCGCGACTTCAAATGAGCAGTTCTTC. It encodes CASSVATSNEQFF.

The genes are TRBV18 and TRBJ1-5; perhaps TRBD1 as D (5 bases). Germline CDR1 is KGHSH and CDR2 is LQKENI. Deletions cut 3 bases from V and 1 base from J, with 13 bases between. The CDR3 totals 16 residues. Here the CDR3 DNA reads TGTGCCAGCTCACCTTTCAAGGGGCCCAGCAATCAGCCCCAGCATTTT. Encoded protein: CASSPFKGPSNQPQHF.

This chain uses TRBV7-7 with TRBJ2-3; D remains ambiguous. Germline V gene sequence: CDR1 SSHAT, CDR2 FNYEAQ (reference sequence). Deletions cut 8 bases from V and 1 base from J, with 10 bases between. CDR3 length: 13 amino acids. The CDR3, as DNA: TGTGCCAGCCTTGAACCTGGCACAGATACGCAGTATTTT. Residues: CASLEPGTDTQYF.

The chain links TRBV5-1 to TRBJ2-5; no definite D call. From germline, CDR1 is SGHRS and CDR2 YFSETQ. Trimming pared 0 bases from V and 5 bases from J, leaving 8 bases between. The CDR3 has 13 residues. This CDR3 is CASSLGVDETQYF. The CDR3 DNA is TGCGCCAGCAGCTTGGGCGTCGACGAGACCCAGTACTTC.

This sequence joins TRBV4-1 and TRBJ1-6; TRBD1 matches 7 bases. The ends lost 3 bases at V and 5 bases at J; junction bases unmatched: 4. In germline, CDR1 is MGHRA, CDR2 YSYEKL. The CDR3 totals 15 residues. The CDR3 reads CASSHPTGDNSPLHF. The CDR3 coding sequence is TGCGCCAGCAGCCACCCCACAGGGGATAATTCACCCCTCCACTTT.

The rearrangement links TRBV12-3 or TRBV12-4 to TRBJ2-2; possible D gene TRBD1, 6 bases. Trimming removed 5 bases at V and 4 bases at J, with 8 bases between. This CDR3 contains 13 residues. CDR3 residues: CASSQDSTGELFF. DNA of the CDR3: TGTGCCAGCAGTCAGGACAGCACCGGGGAGCTGTTTTTT.

The rearrangement uses TRBV19 and TRBJ1-2; perhaps TRBD1 as D (5 bases). V gave up 4 bases and J gave up 4 bases, with 25 bases separating them. The CDR3 extends over 18 amino acids. CDR1 LNHDA and CDR2 SQIVND come from the germline V gene (reference sequence). The CDR3 is CASSTQQTVDEVGYGYTF. CDR3 nucleotides: TGTGCCAGTAGTACCCAACAGACAGTGGATGAGGTTGGCTATGGCTACACCTTC.

CDR3 protein: CASSSLAGGPEDEQFF. The CDR3 bases are TGCGCCAGCAGCTCTTTAGCGGGAGGGCCAGAGGATGAGCAGTTCTTC. This chain joins TRBV5-1 and TRBJ2-1; 11 nucleotides align to TRBD2. The germline V gene encodes CDR1 SGHRS and CDR2 YFSETQ. V dropped 3 bases and J dropped 8; count of bases not matched to a gene: 10. The CDR3 consists of 16 residues.

A single count supports this clone. This rearrangement joins TRBV18 to TRBJ2-1; 11 nucleotides line up with TRBD2. CDR1 and CDR2 (germline): KGHSH, LQKENI. CDR3 length equals 15 residues. J was trimmed by 5 bases and V by 3 bases; bases with no gene match: 3. Here the CDR3 reads CASSPLLAGDNEQFF. The CDR3 DNA follows: TGTGCCAGCTCACCGTTACTAGCGGGAGACAATGAGCAGTTCTTC.

The gene calls are TRBV27 and TRBJ2-7; D ambiguous. Between the trimmed V and J ends, which lost 6 bases and 6 bases, there was a span of 15 bases. Per the germline V gene, CDR1 is MNHEY and CDR2 is SMNVEV (reference sequence). The CDR3 has 13 residues. CDR3 in DNA: TGTGCCAGCAGACGGACGGTGAGGCGCGAGCAGTACTTC. It codes for CASRRTVRREQYF.

The rearrangement joins TRBV12-3 or TRBV12-4 to TRBJ1-6; D is possibly TRBD1 (5 bases). Trimming cost V 7 bases and J 5 bases, with 9 bases left between them. The CDR3 sequence is 13 residues long. This CDR3 is CASKQADNSPLHF. CDR3 bases: TGTGCCAGCAAACAGGCCGATAATTCACCCCTCCACTTT.

The V call is TRBV7-9, the J call TRBJ2-7; 10 nucleotides match TRBD2. CDR3 length: 16 residues. Germline CDR1 SEHNR, CDR2 FQNEAQ (reference sequence). Trimming at V came to 0 bases and at J to 2 bases, leaving 4 bases not matched to a gene. CDR3 bases: TGTGCCAGCAGCTTAGCGCAGCGGGGGGGTACCTACGAGCAGTACTTC. Amino acids: CASSLAQRGGTYEQYF. The whole variable domain, filled in from reference TRBV7-9 and TRBJ2-7, reads DTGVSQNPRHKITKRGQNVTFRCDPISEHNRLYWYRQTLGQGPEFLTYFQNEAQLEKSRLLSDRFSAERPKGSFSTLEIQRTEQGDSAMYLCASSLAQRGGTYEQYFGPGTRLTVT.

J is TRBJ1-3 and V is TRBV25-1, with D unresolved. The CDR3 totals 12 residues. V lost 8 bases and J lost 0, with 5 bases in between. Germline V gene lookup returns CDR1 MGHDK and CDR2 SYGVNS. CDR3 sequence (DNA): TGTGCCAGCCAGAGCTCTGGAAACACCATATATTTT. It is translated as CASQSSGNTIYF.

This clone appeared a few times. The rearrangement uses TRBV12-3 or TRBV12-4 and TRBJ1-2; possibly TRBD1 for D (5 bases). CDR3 length equals 13 residues. Trimming left V 8 bases short and J 4 bases short, with 14 bases between. CDR3 DNA: TGTGCCAGCCGAAGACAGTCCGGCTATGGCTACACCTTC. This encodes CASRRQSGYGYTF.

The CDR3 spells CASSYGQAYNEQFF. DNA for the CDR3: TGCGCCAGCAGCTATGGACAGGCCTACAATGAGCAGTTCTTC. The chain employs TRBV5-1 and TRBJ2-1; 7 bases fit TRBD1. V lost 3 bases and J lost 2; bases outside the gene matches: 2. Germline V CDR1 and CDR2: SGHRS, YFSETQ. This CDR3 is 14 amino acids long.

The rearrangement uses TRBV27 and TRBJ1-6; D perhaps matches TRBD1 (5 bases). This CDR3 is built from 15 residues. Trimming took off 2 bases at V and 7 bases at J, with 12 bases between the two ends. The V gene's germline CDR1 is MNHEY and CDR2 SMNVEV (reference sequence). CDR3 region: CASSLGGSGNSPLHF. CDR3 in DNA: TGTGCCAGCAGTTTAGGGGGATCGGGCAATTCACCCCTCCACTTT.

This chain links TRBV3-1 (or the pseudogene TRBV3-2) with TRBJ2-5; perhaps TRBD1 as D (6 bases). The germline V gene has CDR1 LGHDT and CDR2 YNNKEL (reference sequence). V lost 1 base, J lost 5 bases, and 20 bases lay in between. The CDR3 totals 17 residues. This CDR3 is CASSQVWGRQGWETQYF. The CDR3 DNA reads as TGTGCCAGCAGCCAAGTTTGGGGACGGCAGGGGTGGGAGACCCAGTACTTC.